Following are 18 T cell receptor beta chains from one sample sequenced in a study of early T cells in non-severe SARS-CoV-2 infection. TCRdb itself ran the 5' RACE reads through MiXCR, one entry per CDR3 protein. The table shows about 55,000 distinct CDR3 sequences, with under 8% occurring only once. This specimen was whole blood, taken at baseline. These receptors originate from an adult who was a healthcare worker with PCR-confirmed SARS-CoV-2 infection or an uninfected control (not recorded which).

This clonotype was observed a few times. The V call is TRBV28, the J call TRBJ2-3; D call uncertain. The length of the CDR3 is 13 residues. Germline V lookup: CDR1 MDHEN, CDR2 SYDVKM. The V and J ends lost 8 bases and 2 bases respectively, with 11 bases between them. The CDR3 loop is CASLLDHTDTQYF. Written as DNA, the CDR3 is TGTGCCAGCCTCCTGGACCACACAGATACGCAGTATTTT.

This clonotype came up many times. The chain recombines TRBV18 with TRBJ1-1, with a weak D call TRBD1 (6 bases). This CDR3 region has 15 residues. The V gene's germline CDR1 is KGHSH and CDR2 LQKENI. V was cut by 6 bases and J by 10 bases, with 24 bases left in between. In nucleotides, the CDR3 is TGTGCCAGCTCGCCAACGGGACACGGCCCGGGGGTAGCTTTCTTT. Residues: CASSPTGHGPGVAFF.

The chain links TRBV9 to TRBJ2-2; D perhaps matches TRBD1 (5 bases). V dropped 1 base and J dropped 6 bases, with 7 bases sitting between them. From germline, CDR1 is SGDLS and CDR2 YYNGEE. This CDR3 is built from 13 residues. CDR3 protein: CASSVYRSGELFF. CDR3 nucleotides: TGTGCCAGCAGCGTATACAGGTCCGGGGAGCTGTTTTTT.

This clonotype was counted many times. The V call is TRBV24-1, the J call TRBJ2-6; TRBD1 might be the D (6 bases). The V end lost 4 bases, the J end lost 1 base, and 16 bases lay between the germline ends. CDR1 is KGHDR, CDR2 SFDVKD, per germline. CDR3 length: 18 amino acids. The CDR3: CATSEQGGDTSGANVLTF. CDR3 in DNA: TGTGCCACCAGTGAACAGGGTGGAGATACGTCTGGGGCCAACGTCCTGACTTTC.

In its sample, this clonotype was seen many times. The rearrangement joins TRBV4-3 to TRBJ1-4; D remains unclear. CDR3 size: 16 residues. V was clipped by 4 bases and J by 0 bases, with 12 bases between them. From germline, CDR1 is LGHNA and CDR2 YSLEER. The chain's CDR3 is CASSRLTGTTNEKLFF. CDR3 bases: TGCGCCAGCAGCCGCCTAACCGGGACAACTAATGAAAAACTGTTTTTT.

This clonotype appeared many times. The chain couples TRBV12-3 or TRBV12-4 to TRBJ1-6; 8 nucleotides align to TRBD1. The J segment lost 7 bases and the V segment lost 5 bases, leaving 4 bases of the junction unmatched. This CDR3 is 14 amino acids long. CDR3 amino acids: CASSQGARNSPLHF. CDR3 nucleotide sequence: TGTGCCAGCAGTCAGGGGGCGCGGAATTCACCCCTCCACTTT.

CDR3 sequence (DNA): TGTGCCAGCAGCGATCAGAATAACCAGGGGGCAGGGACGAACACCGGGGAGCTGTTTTTT. Amino acid sequence: CASSDQNNQGAGTNTGELFF. The rearrangement joins TRBV13 to TRBJ2-2; TRBD1 matches at 8 bases. The CDR3 sequence is 20 residues long. The germline V gene encodes CDR1 PRHDT and CDR2 FYEKMQ (reference sequence). J was trimmed by 0 bases and V by 5 bases; bases with no gene match: 17.

This clonotype was counted at least ten times. The chain employs TRBV11-2 and TRBJ2-4; tentatively, D is TRBD1 (5 bases). The V and J ends lost 5 bases and 4 bases respectively, with 12 bases between them. Germline CDR1 is SGHAT and CDR2 is FQNNGV. The CDR3 covers 14 residues. CDR3 in amino acids: CASSPLRGKNIQYF. In DNA form, the CDR3 reads TGTGCCAGCAGCCCATTAAGGGGTAAAAACATTCAGTACTTC.

The rearrangement uses TRBV2 and TRBJ2-4; D is unresolved. Per the germline V gene, CDR1 is SNHLY and CDR2 is FYNNEI. V lost 7 bases and J lost 5, with 6 bases in between. This CDR3 region has 11 residues. The CDR3 region has the DNA TGTGCCAGCAATTACCAAAACATTCAGTACTTC. Its translation is CASNYQNIQYF.

The table lists this clonotype with many counts. J is TRBJ2-3 and V is TRBV7-9; D call uncertain. Germline-derived CDR1 and CDR2 are SEHNR and FQNEAQ (reference sequence). The CDR3 extends over 14 amino acids. V was clipped by 3 bases and J by 0 bases, with 7 bases between them. The DNA for the CDR3 is TGTGCCAGCAGCTTGGATTATAGCACAGATACGCAGTATTTT. Amino acid sequence: CASSLDYSTDTQYF.

In this sample, this clonotype turned up many times. The CDR3 loop is CSARAGNKREKLFF. Written as DNA, the CDR3 is TGCAGTGCTAGGGCCGGAAACAAAAGGGAAAAACTGTTTTTT. The chain is built from TRBV20-1 and TRBJ1-4; D unclear. The CDR3 loop spans 14 amino acids. CDR1 DFQATT and CDR2 SNEGSKA come from the germline V gene (reference sequence). The germline V and J ends were trimmed by 3 bases and 8 bases, with 16 bases remaining between them.

A few counts support this clonotype. The rearrangement uses TRBV4-3 and TRBJ2-5; D not certain. CDR3 length: 15 residues. Trimming left V 0 bases short and J 5 bases short, with 13 bases between. Germline CDR1 is LGHNA and CDR2 is YSLEER. CDR3 nucleotide sequence: TGCGCCAGCAGCCAAGATCTATTAGAATTGGAGACCCAGTACTTC. Its protein is CASSQDLLELETQYF.

This clonotype was seen more than once but under ten times. The chain recombines TRBV20-1 with TRBJ1-5; D gene unclear. CDR3 length: 14 amino acids. Germline CDR1 DFQATT, CDR2 SNEGSKA (reference sequence). Trimming stripped 3 bases from V and 0 bases from J, with 9 bases between. CDR3 coding DNA: TGCAGTGCTAGGCCCGGGAATAGCAATCAGCCCCAGCATTTT. Translation gives CSARPGNSNQPQHF.

This rearrangement joins TRBV7-6 to TRBJ2-7; possibly TRBD1 for D (5 bases). Trimming pared 6 bases from V and 5 bases from J, leaving 14 bases between. This CDR3 contains 13 residues. The germline gives CDR1 SGHVS, CDR2 FNYEAQ. The CDR3 DNA reads as TGTGCCAGCAGTCCTACAGGTACCGACGAGCAGTACTTC. Its translation is CASSPTGTDEQYF. Drawing the rest from reference TRBV7-6 and TRBJ2-7, the complete variable domain is GAGVSQSPRYKVTKRGQDVALRCDPISGHVSLYWYRQALGQGPEFLTYFNYEAQQDKSGLPNDRFSAERPEGSISTLTIQRTEQRDSAMYRCASSPTGTDEQYFGPGTRLTVT.

Many counts were recorded for this clonotype. The rearrangement uses TRBV4-2 and TRBJ1-1; the D is unclear. This CDR3 is built from 13 residues. Between the trimmed V and J ends, which lost 1 base and 4 bases, there was a span of 7 bases. Per germline, CDR1 LGHNA and CDR2 YNFKEQ. CDR3 sequence (DNA): TGTGCCAGCAGCCAAGTCGGGCTCACTGAAGCTTTCTTT. Translated, it gives CASSQVGLTEAFF.

The genes are TRBV20-1 and TRBJ2-5; TRBD2 matches 8 bases. After removal of 0 bases from V and 2 bases from J, the junction contained 11 bases not matched to a gene. This CDR3 is built from 17 residues. CDR1 and CDR2 (germline): DFQATT, SNEGSKA (reference sequence). The DNA of the CDR3 is TGCAGTGCTAGAGATCTTGTCAGCGGGGGACCTCAAGAGACCCAGTACTTC. Translated, it gives CSARDLVSGGPQETQYF.

V gene TRBV19 combines with J gene TRBJ2-7, with D perhaps matching TRBD2 (6 bases). Germline loops: CDR1 LNHDA, CDR2 SQIVND (reference sequence). The V gene lost 7 bases and the J gene lost 3 bases, with 10 bases spanning the gap. The CDR3 spans 12 residues. For the CDR3, the DNA is TGTGCCAGTACATCGGGGGACTACGAGCAGTACTTC. It is translated as CASTSGDYEQYF.

The chain is built from TRBV2 and TRBJ1-5; D perhaps matches TRBD1 (5 bases). Germline CDR1 reads SNHLY; CDR2 reads FYNNEI. The V gene lost 5 bases and the J gene lost 4 bases, with 6 bases spanning the gap. The CDR3 has 12 amino acids. The CDR3 nucleotides read TGTGCCAGCAGTAAGGGGAATCAGCCCCAGCATTTT. It codes for CASSKGNQPQHF.